Detailed here is one TCR beta chain. The V and J ends lost 7 bases and 1 base respectively, with 8 bases between them. Germline-derived CDR1 and CDR2 are DFQATT and SNEGSKA (reference sequence). The CDR3 covers 11 residues. The sample belongs to a study of blood T cell repertoires in COVID-19. Study-wide context: Both acute and convalescent COVID-19 samples were obtained from the United States, Italy and Spain.

Per the original methods: Estimation of nucleated cell counts was performed using reference gene primer amplification. Using immunoSEQ multiplex PCR, the repertoire was profiled, and TCRdb retains in-frame clones only, with some absent. The V and J calls and clone size were taken over from that table, and D and trimming were inferred from the DNA. The top ten hold 20% to 30% of the sample, which has roughly 100,000 clones, about 80% seen once. This chain uses TRBV20-1 with TRBJ2-7; possible D gene TRBD2, 5 bases. Sequenced material: peripheral blood. The clonotype originates from a man aged 55 to 70 with acute or convalescent COVID-19. CDR3 residues: CSGESSYEQYF. In DNA, the CDR3 is TGCAGTGGGGAGTCTTCCTACGAGCAGTACTTC.